The TCR beta chain described here comes from a study of blood T cell repertoires in COVID-19. For the study at large: Sample material is recorded as cDNA or gDNA derived from T cells, B-cell-depleted T cells, or PBMCs.

Authors' processing steps: Amplification with reference gene primers provided the estimates of nucleated cell counts. Clones were read by immunoSEQ multiplex PCR, and TCRdb kept only the in-frame ones, dropping some. Clone size and the V and J calls come from that table; the DNA yielded D and trimming. The data hold 250,000 to 350,000 clones, with almost 90% observed a single time. The V and J ends lost 6 bases and 12 bases respectively, with 18 bases between them. The germline CDR1 and CDR2 sequences are MNHEY and SVGAGI. This CDR3 is 12 amino acids long. This TCR came from a woman in her twenties or thirties with COVID-19, enrolled during active disease. This rearrangement joins TRBV6-5 to TRBJ2-7, with D maybe TRBD2 (7 bases). Material for sequencing was peripheral blood. This CDR3 is CASSPEGGGLYF. The CDR3 DNA reads TGTGCCAGCAGCCCCGAGGGAGGGGGTCTGTACTTC.